This T cell receptor beta chain was recorded in a study of T cells in Graves' hyperthyroidism and ophthalmopathy (dated by TCRdb to the late 2010s). With regard to the full study: Peripheral blood samples were taken at initial diagnosis, before any treatment was given. TCR V-J signatures able to tell the groups apart were searched for in a discovery cohort of 100 patients, of whom around 42 had Graves' ophthalmopathy and roughly 59 had stable Graves' hyperthyroidism. An independent validation cohort of fewer than 20 hyperthyroidism patients and some 15 patients who later progressed to ophthalmopathy tested prospective prediction of ophthalmopathy. For training and testing, the 80 to 100 patients in the discovery cohort were randomly divided in a 7:3 ratio. The study also compared thyroid tissue and blood T-cell repertoires from about 6 Graves' hyperthyroidism patients. After sampling, hyperthyroidism patients received methimazole starting at 30 mg daily, and ophthalmopathy patients received high-dose intravenous methylprednisolone. According to the paper, TCR Vbeta CDR3 sequencing was carried out on roughly 130 peripheral blood samples, which came from over 40 ophthalmopathy, fewer than 80 hyperthyroidism and roughly 17 progressor patients.

Stable Graves' hyperthyroidism was defined as the absence of progression to ophthalmopathy over 18 months of follow-up. Hyperthyroidism patients were newly diagnosed, with disease duration under 2 months, and aged 18 to 65 years. Patients with uncontrolled infections, other autoimmune diseases, pregnancy or lactation were excluded. Diagnoses were based on clinical symptoms, serum thyroxine and TRAb, thyroid ultrasound and orbital computed tomography. PBMCs were separated from roughly 10 ml of fresh peripheral blood using Ficoll-Paque density gradient centrifugation. Total RNA was extracted using Trizol reagent, and RNA quality was assessed on an Agilent 2100 Bioanalyzer. Trimming costs V 1 base and J 4 bases, and their ends lie 13 bases apart. Reading the germline V gene gives CDR1 SGHVS and CDR2 FQNEAQ. The CDR3, cysteine through phenylalanine, is 16 amino acids long. The CDR3 DNA has 48 bases and is translated from base 1.

Amplification of TCR beta CDR3 regions was carried out from RNA transcripts. A first-round RT-PCR of the TCR CDR3 used the HTBI primer set with the Qiagen OneStep RT-PCR kit. Libraries were constructed in a second round of multiplex PCR, after which size selection and purification were carried out. The libraries were sequenced on an Illumina HiSeq2000 using paired-end 100 bp reads. The paper's data handling went like this. SOAPnuke was used to process the raw data, throwing out any read that contained adapters or uncalled bases, had a mean Phred below 15, or lacked an exact constant-primer or identifier match. High-quality paired reads were merged using COPE v1.2.5, and each unique nucleotide sequence was defined as a clonotype. MiTCR v1.1 was used to align the clonotypes against IMGT TRBV, TRBD and TRBJ reference segments. The analysis included only V-J combinations with a frequency above 0.0001, which together covered approximately 99% of the repertoires. A TCS score was defined as the ratio between F50 (clonal expansion) and ExV (chaos), using BLOSUM62-based TCRdist between CDR3 peptides within each V-J. Welch's t-statistics and random forest reduced some 510 V-J features to 13, which were used in a naive Bayes classifier (R e1071). The public reads were run again by TCRdb, first through fastp at Q25 and then through MiXCR, and only productive beta chains were kept. Each CDR3 protein appears once, grouped with its most common genes and DNA. The V and J calls were determined by TCRdb, not by the authors. For this sample there are approximately 640,000 distinct CDR3 sequences; around 15% appear just once. The biggest ten clones account for 3.5% to 4% of the sample.

Details on this clonotype: The antigen it binds to is not known. Base quality data are lacking; no much larger clone is found one base away.

The investigation overall reported the following: A 13 V-J signature model separated ophthalmopathy from stable hyperthyroidism, with 87.88% sensitivity and roughly 82% specificity in cross-validation and 80%/75% in testing. Most expanded thyroid clonotypes (frequency above 0.001) were also detected in blood, suggesting blood repertoires may reflect thyroid immune responses. Sample size was not statistically predetermined, and investigators were not blinded to group allocation. In validation, the model predicted progression to ophthalmopathy with around 71% sensitivity and roughly 72% specificity, a median of around 6.6 months before onset.

The receptor chain draws on TRBV7-8 and TRBJ1-4, with the D segment identity uncertain. The sequenced sample was blood. This sequence was found in a woman in her twenties or thirties with Graves' hyperthyroidism. The CDR3 region: CASSLEVGGSNEKLFF. The DNA sequence follows: TGTGCCAGCAGCTTAGAAGTAGGTGGGAGTAATGAAAAACTGTTTTTT.